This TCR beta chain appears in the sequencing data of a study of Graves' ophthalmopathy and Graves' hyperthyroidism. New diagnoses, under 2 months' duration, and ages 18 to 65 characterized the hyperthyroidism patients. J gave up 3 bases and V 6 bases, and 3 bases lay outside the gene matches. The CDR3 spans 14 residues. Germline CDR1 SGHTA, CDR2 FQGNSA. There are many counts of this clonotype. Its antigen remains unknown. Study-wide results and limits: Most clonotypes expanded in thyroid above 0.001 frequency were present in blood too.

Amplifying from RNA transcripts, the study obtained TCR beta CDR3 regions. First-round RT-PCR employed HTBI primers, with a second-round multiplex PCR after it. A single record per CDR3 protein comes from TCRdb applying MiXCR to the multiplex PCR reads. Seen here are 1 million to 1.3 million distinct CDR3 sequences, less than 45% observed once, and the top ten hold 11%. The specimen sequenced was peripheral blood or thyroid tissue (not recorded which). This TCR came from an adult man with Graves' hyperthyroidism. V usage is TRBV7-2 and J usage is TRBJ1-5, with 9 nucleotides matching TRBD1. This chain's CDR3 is CASRGTGFNQPQHF. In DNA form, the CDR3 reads TGTGCCAGCAGGGGGACAGGGTTCAATCAGCCCCAGCATTTT.